This T cell receptor beta chain was profiled in a study of OX40 agonist ivuxolimab in advanced cancers. Whole-study context: Checkpoint inhibitors had been given previously to roughly 40% of patients. Three partial responders included one hepatocellular carcinoma patient and two cutaneous melanoma patients.

Some clones are missing from TCRdb's copy, which holds only in-frame ones; the method was immunoSEQ multiplex PCR. Of approximately 70,000 clones in the sample, under 95% were seen once. CDR1 and CDR2 from the germline V gene are SGHTA and FQGNSA. The junction had 10 bases not matched to a gene; V was cut back by 1 base and J by 7 bases. This CDR3 is 16 amino acids long. The rearrangement joins TRBV7-2 to TRBJ2-1, with 7 positions matching TRBD2. This clonotype originated in an adult with an advanced solid tumor such as melanoma, head and neck, liver or kidney cancer. The material was CD4+ or CD8+ T cells sorted from blood, obtained in a trial of the OX40 agonist ivuxolimab. The CDR3: CASSLVWRGSRNEQFF. CDR3 bases: TGTGCCAGCAGCTTAGTCTGGCGCGGGAGCCGGAATGAGCAGTTCTTC.